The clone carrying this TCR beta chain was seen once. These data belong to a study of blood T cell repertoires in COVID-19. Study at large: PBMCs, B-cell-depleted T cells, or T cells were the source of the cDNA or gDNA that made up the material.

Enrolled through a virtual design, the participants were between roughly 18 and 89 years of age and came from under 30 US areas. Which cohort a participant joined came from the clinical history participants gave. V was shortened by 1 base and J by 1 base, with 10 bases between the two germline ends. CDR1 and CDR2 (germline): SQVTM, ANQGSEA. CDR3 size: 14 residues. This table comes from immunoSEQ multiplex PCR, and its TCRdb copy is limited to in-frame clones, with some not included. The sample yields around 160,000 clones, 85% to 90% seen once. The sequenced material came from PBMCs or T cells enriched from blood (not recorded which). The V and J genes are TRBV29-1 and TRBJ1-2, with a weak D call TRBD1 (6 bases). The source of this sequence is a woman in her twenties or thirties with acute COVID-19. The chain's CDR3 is CSVEAGVGNYGYTF. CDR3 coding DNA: TGCAGCGTTGAAGCAGGGGTGGGTAACTATGGCTACACCTTC.